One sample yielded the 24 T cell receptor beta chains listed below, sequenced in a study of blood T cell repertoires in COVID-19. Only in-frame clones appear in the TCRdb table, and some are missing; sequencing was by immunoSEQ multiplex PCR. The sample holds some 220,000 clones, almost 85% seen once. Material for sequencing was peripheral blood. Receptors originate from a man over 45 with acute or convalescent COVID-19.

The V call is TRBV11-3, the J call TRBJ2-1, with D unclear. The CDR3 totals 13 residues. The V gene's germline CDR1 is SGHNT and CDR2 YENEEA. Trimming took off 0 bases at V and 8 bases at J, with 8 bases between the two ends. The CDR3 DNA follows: TGTGCCAGCAGCTTAGAAGAGAATTATGAGCAGTTCTTC. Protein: CASSLEENYEQFF.

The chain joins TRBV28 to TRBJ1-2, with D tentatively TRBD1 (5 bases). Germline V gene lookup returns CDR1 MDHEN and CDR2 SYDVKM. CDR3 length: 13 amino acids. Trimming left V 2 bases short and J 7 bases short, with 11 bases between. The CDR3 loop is CASSLRGGTGYTF. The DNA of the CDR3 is TGTGCCAGCAGTTTACGGGGAGGGACTGGCTACACCTTC.

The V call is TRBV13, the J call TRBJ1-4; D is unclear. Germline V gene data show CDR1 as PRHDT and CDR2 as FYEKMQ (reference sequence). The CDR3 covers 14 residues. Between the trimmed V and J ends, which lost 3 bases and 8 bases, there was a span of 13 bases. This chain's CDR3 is CASSFGRVGEKLFF. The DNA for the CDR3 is TGTGCCAGCAGCTTTGGGCGGGTCGGGGAAAAACTGTTTTTT.

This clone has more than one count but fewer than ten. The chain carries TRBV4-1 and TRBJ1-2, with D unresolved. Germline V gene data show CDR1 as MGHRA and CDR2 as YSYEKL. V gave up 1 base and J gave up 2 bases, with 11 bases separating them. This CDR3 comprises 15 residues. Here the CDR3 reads CASSQAGNGNYGYTF. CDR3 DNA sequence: TGCGCCAGCAGCCAAGCAGGAAATGGGAACTATGGCTACACCTTC.

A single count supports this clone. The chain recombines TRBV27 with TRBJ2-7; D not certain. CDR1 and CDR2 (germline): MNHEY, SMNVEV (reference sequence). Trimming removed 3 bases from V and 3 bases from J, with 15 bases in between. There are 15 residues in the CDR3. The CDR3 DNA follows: TGTGCCAGCAGTTTGCAGTACAGATCTTACTACGAGCAGTACTTC. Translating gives CASSLQYRSYYEQYF.

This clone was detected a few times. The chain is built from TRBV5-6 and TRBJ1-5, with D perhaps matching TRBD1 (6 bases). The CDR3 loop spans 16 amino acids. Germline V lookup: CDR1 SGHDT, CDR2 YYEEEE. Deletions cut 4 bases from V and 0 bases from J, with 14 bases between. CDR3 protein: CASSATGSYSNQPQHF. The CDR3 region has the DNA TGTGCCAGCAGCGCGACAGGATCGTATAGCAATCAGCCCCAGCATTTT.

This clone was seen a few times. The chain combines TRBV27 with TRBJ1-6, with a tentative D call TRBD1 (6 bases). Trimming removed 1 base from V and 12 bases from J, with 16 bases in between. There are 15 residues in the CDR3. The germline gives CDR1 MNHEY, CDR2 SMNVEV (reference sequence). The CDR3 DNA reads TGTGCCAGCAGTTTATTCGGCAGGGGTGGAATACCCCTCCACTTT. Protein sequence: CASSLFGRGGIPLHF.

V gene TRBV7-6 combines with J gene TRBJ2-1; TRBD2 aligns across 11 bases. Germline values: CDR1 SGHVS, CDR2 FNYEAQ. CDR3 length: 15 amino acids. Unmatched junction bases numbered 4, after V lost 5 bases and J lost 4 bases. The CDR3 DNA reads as TGTGCCAGCAGCCGCAGGACTAGCGGGTACAATGAGCAGTTCTTC. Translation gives CASSRRTSGYNEQFF.

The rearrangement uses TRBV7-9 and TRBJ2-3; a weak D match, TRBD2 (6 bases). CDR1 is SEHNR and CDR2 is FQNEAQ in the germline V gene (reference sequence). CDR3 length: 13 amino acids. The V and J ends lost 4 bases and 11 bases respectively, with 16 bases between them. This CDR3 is CASSSPREIEQYF. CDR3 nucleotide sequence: TGTGCCAGCAGCTCCCCCCGGGAGATCGAGCAGTATTTT.

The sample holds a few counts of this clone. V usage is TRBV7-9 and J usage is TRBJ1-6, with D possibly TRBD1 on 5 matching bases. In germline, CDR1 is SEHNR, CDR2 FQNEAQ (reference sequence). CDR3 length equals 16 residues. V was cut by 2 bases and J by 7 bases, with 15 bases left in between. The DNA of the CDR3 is TGTGCCAGCAGCTTAATTGGGGGAGGTGGGAATTCACCCCTCCACTTT. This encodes CASSLIGGGGNSPLHF.

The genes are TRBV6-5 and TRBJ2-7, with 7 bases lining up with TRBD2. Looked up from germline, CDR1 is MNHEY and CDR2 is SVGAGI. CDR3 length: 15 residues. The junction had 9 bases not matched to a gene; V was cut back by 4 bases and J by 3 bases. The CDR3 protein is CASSLTIAGLYEQYF. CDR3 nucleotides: TGTGCCAGCAGTTTAACAATAGCGGGCCTCTACGAGCAGTACTTC.

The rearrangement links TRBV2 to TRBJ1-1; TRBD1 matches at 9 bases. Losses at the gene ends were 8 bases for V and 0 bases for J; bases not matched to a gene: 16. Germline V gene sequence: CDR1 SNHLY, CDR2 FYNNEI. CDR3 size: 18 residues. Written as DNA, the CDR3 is TGTGCCAGCCGACCCTTGGACAGGGGCGGATTTATGAACACTGAAGCTTTCTTT. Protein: CASRPLDRGGFMNTEAFF.

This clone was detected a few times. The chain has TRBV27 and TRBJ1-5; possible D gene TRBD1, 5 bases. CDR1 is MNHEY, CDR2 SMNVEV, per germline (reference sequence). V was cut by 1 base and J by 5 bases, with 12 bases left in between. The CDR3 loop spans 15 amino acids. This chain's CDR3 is CASSLLGRGDQPQHF. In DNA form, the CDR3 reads TGTGCCAGCAGTTTATTGGGGCGGGGGGATCAGCCCCAGCATTTT.

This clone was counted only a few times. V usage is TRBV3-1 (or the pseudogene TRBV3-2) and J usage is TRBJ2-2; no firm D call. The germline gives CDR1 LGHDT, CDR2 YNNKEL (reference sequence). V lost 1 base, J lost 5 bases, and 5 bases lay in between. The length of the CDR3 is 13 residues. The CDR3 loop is CASSQGGTGELFF. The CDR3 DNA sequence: TGTGCCAGCAGCCAAGGAGGTACCGGGGAGCTGTTTTTT.

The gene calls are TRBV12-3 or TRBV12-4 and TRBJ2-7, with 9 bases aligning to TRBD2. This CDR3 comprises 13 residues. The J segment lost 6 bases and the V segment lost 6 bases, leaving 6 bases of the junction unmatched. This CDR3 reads CASSSSGDSEQYF. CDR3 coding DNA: TGTGCCAGCAGCTCTAGCGGGGACTCCGAGCAGTACTTC.

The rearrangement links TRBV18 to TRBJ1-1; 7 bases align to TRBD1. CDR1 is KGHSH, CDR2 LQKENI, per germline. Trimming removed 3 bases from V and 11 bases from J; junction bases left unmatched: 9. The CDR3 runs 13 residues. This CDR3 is CASSPRQGVDAFF. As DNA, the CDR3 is TGTGCCAGCTCACCGCGACAGGGTGTTGACGCTTTCTTT.

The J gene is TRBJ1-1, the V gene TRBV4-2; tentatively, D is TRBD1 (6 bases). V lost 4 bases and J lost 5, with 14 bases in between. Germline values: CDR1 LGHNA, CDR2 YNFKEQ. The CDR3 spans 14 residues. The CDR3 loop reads CASSPQQGSTEAFF. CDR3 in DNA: TGTGCCAGCAGCCCCCAACAGGGATCAACTGAAGCTTTCTTT.

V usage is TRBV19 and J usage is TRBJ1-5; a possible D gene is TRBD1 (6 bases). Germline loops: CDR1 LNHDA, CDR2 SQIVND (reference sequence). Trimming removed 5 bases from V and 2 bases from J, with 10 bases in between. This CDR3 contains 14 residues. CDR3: CASSPGQRNQPQHF. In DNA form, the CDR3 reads TGTGCCAGTAGTCCGGGACAACGCAATCAGCCCCAGCATTTT.

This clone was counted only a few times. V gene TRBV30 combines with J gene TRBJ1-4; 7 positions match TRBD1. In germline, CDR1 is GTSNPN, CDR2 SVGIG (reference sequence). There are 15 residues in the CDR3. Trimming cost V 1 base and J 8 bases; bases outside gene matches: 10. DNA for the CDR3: TGTGCCTGGAGTGAATCAGGGGGTTGGGGGGAAAAACTGTTTTTT. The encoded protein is CAWSESGGWGEKLFF.

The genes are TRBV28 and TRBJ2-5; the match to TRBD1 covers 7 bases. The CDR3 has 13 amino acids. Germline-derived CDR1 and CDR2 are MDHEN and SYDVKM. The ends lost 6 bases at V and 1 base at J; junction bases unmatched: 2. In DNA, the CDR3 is TGTGCCAGCAGGACAGGGACCCAAGAGACCCAGTACTTC. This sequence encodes CASRTGTQETQYF.

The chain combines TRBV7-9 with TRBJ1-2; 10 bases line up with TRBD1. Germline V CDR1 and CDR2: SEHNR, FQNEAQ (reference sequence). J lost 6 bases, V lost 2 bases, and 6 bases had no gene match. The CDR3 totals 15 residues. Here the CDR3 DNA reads TGTGCCAGCAGCTTAATTCGGACAGGGGGGAATGGCTACACCTTC. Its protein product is CASSLIRTGGNGYTF.

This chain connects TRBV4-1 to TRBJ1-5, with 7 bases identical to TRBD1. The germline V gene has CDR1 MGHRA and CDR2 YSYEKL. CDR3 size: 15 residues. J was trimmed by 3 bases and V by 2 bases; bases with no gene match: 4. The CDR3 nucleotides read TGCGCCAGCAGCCAAAGACAGGGAAACAATCAGCCCCAGCATTTT. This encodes CASSQRQGNNQPQHF.

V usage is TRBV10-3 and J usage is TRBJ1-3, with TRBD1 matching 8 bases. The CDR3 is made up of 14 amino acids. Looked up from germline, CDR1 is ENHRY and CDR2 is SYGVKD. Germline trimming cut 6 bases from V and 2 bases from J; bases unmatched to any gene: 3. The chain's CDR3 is CAIRLQGAGNTIYF. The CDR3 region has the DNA TGTGCCATCAGGCTACAGGGGGCTGGAAACACCATATATTTT.

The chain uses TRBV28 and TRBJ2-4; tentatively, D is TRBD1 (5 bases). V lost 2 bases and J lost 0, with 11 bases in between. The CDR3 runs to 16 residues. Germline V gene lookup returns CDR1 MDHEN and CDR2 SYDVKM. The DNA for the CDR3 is TGTGCCAGCAGTTTACACCTAGGGGCAGCCAAAAACATTCAGTACTTC. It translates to CASSLHLGAAKNIQYF.